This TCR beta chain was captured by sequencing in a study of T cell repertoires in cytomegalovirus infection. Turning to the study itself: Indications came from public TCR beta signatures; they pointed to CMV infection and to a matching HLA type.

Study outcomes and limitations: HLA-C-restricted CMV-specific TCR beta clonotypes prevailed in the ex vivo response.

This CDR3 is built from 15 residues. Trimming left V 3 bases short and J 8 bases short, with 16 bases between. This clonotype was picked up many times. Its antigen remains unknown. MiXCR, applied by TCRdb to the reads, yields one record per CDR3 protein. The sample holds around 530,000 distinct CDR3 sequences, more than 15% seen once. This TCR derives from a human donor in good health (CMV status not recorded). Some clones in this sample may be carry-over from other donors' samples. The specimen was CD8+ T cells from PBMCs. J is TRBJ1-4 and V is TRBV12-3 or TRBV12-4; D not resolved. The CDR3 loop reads CASSFPRGRLEKLFF. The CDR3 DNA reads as TGTGCCAGCAGTTTCCCCCGAGGGAGGCTCGAAAAACTGTTTTTT.